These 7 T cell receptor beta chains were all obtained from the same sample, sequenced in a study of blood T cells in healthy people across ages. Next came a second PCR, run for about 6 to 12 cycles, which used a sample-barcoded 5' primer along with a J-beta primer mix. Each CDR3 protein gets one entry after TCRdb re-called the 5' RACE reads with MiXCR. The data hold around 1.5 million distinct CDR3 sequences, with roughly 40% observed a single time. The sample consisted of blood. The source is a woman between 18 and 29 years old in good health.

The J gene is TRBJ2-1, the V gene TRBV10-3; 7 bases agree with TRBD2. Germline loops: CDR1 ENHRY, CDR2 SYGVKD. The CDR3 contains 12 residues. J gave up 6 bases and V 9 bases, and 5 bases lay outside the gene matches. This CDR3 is CAMGGLSNEQFF. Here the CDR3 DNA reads TGTGCCATGGGAGGGCTTAGCAATGAGCAGTTCTTC.

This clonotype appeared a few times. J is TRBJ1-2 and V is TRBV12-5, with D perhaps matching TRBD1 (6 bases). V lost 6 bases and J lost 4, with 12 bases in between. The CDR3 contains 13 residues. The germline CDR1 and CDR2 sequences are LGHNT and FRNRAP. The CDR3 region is CASGDTGFYGYTF. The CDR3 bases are TGTGCTAGTGGGGACACAGGGTTCTATGGCTACACCTTC. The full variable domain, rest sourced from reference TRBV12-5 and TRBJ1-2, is DARVTQTPRHKVTEMGQEVTMRCQPILGHNTVFWYRQTMMQGLELLAYFRNRAPLDDSGMPKDRFSAEMPDATLATLKIQPSEPRDSAVYFCASGDTGFYGYTFGSGTRLTVV.

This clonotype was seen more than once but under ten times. This CDR3 is CASRNLAKNIQYF. The CDR3 bases are TGTGCCAGCAGAAACTTAGCCAAAAACATTCAGTACTTC. The V call is TRBV27, the J call TRBJ2-4; D remains ambiguous. The CDR3 extends over 13 amino acids. CDR1 MNHEY and CDR2 SMNVEV come from the germline V gene (reference sequence). V shed 6 bases and J shed 0 bases, with 6 bases lying between them.

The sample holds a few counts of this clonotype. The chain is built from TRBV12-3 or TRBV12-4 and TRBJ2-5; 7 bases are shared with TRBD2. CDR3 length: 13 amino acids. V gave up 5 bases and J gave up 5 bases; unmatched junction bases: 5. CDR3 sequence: CASSGLVWETQYF. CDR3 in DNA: TGTGCCAGCAGTGGACTAGTTTGGGAGACCCAGTACTTC.

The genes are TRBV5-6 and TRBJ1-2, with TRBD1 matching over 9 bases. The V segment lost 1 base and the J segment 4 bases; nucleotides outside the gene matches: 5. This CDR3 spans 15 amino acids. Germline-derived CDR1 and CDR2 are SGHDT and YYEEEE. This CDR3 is CASSLWGQGFYGYTF. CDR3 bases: TGTGCCAGCAGCTTGTGGGGACAGGGTTTCTATGGCTACACCTTC.

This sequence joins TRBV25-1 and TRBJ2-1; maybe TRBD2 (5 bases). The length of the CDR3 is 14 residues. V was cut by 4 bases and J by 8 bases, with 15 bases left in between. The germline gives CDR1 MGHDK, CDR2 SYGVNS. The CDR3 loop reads CASSVGSGGYEQFF. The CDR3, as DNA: TGTGCCAGCAGTGTGGGAAGCGGCGGCTATGAGCAGTTCTTC.

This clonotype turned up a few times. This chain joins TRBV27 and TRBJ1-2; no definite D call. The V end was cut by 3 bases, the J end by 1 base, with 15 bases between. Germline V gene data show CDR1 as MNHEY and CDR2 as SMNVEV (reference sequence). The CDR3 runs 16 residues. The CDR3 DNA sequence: TGTGCCAGCAGTTTCAAGGGCAGTCGGGGTAACTATGGCTACACCTTC. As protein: CASSFKGSRGNYGYTF.